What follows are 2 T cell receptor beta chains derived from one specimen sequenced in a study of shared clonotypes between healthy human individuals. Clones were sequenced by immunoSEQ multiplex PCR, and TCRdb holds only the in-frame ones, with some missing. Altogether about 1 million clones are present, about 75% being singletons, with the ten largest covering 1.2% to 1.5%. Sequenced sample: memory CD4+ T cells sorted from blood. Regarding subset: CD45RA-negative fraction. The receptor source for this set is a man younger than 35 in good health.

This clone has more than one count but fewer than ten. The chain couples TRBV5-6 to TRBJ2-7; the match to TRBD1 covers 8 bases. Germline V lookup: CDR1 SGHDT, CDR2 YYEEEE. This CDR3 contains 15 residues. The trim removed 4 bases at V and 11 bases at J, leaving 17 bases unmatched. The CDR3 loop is CASSSTGTGNPSEYF. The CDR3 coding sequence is TGTGCCAGCAGCAGCACCGGGACAGGCAACCCCTCGGAGTACTTC.

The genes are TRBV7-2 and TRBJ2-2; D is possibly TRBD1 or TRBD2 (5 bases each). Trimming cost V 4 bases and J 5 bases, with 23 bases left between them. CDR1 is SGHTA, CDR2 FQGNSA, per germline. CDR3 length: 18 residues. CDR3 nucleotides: TGTGCCAGCAGCTCCCCGGGACGATCGAAAGGGGTGACCGGGGAGCTGTTTTTT. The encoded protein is CASSSPGRSKGVTGELFF.